The 23 T cell receptor beta chains reported below all come from one sample, sequenced in a study of T cells expressing NK-cell markers. TCRdb reprocessed the 5' RACE reads and stores each CDR3 protein as one record, lacking DNA. Its table lists some 150,000 distinct CDR3 sequences. Specimen: blood T cells: a sorted CD56 or NKG2C T cell subset, CD4+ or CD8+ T cells, or bulk PBMC T cells (not recorded which). The source is a woman aged 50 to 60 in good health.

The rearrangement uses TRBV27 and TRBJ2-7; absent DNA, TCRdb's TRBD1 call cannot be checked. The germline gives CDR1 MNHEY, CDR2 SMNVEV (reference sequence). The CDR3 extends over 15 amino acids. The CDR3: CASSSPGQGAREQYF.

The rearrangement joins TRBV19 to TRBJ1-2; there is no DNA to check the TCRdb D call of TRBD1. Germline V gene data show CDR1 as LNHDA and CDR2 as SQIVND (reference sequence). CDR3 length: 15 amino acids. The chain's CDR3 is CASSIGTGINYGYTF. The complete variable domain, with remaining parts taken from reference TRBV19 and TRBJ1-2, reads DGGITQSPKYLFRKEGQNVTLSCEQNLNHDAMYWYRQDPGQGLRLIYYSQIVNDFQKGDIAEGYSVSREKKESFPLTVTSAQKNPTAFYLCASSIGTGINYGYTFGSGTRLTVV.

The chain carries TRBV24-1 and TRBJ2-1; absent DNA, TCRdb's TRBD2 call cannot be checked. The length of the CDR3 is 14 residues. CDR1 is KGHDR and CDR2 is SFDVKD in the germline V gene. The CDR3 sequence: CATSDLAGIHEQFF.

J is TRBJ2-2 and V is TRBV3-1. The CDR3 is 14 amino acids. From germline, CDR1 is LGHDT and CDR2 YNNKEL (reference sequence). This CDR3 reads CASSQDLDSGELFF.

The genes are TRBV5-6 and TRBJ2-5. Germline CDR1 and CDR2: SGHDT and YYEEEE. The CDR3 has 11 residues. This CDR3 reads CASSLLETHYF.

CDR3 sequence reads: CASSLRGGDSPLHF. This chain links TRBV12-3 or TRBV12-4 with TRBJ1-6. The CDR3 has 14 residues.

The chain recombines TRBV2 with TRBJ2-1; as DNA is missing, the TRBD2 call by TCRdb cannot be tested. From germline, CDR1 is SNHLY and CDR2 FYNNEI. The CDR3 is made up of 15 amino acids. The CDR3 loop reads CASSWISGIGVEQFF.

The chain recombines TRBV6-5 with TRBJ2-3; TCRdb's D call, TRBD1, is unchecked because there is no DNA. Germline V CDR1 and CDR2: MNHEY, SVGAGI. The CDR3 loop spans 16 amino acids. The CDR3 reads CASYSAPDFNTDTQYF.

The chain has TRBV4-2 and TRBJ2-3; without DNA, the TCRdb call of TRBD2 cannot be checked. The CDR3 contains 14 residues. The V gene's germline CDR1 is LGHNA and CDR2 YNFKEQ. The CDR3 region is CASSQRLAVDTQYF.

The gene calls are TRBV4-1 and TRBJ2-3; TCRdb proposes TRBD2, but this gene call is untestable without DNA. Looked up from germline, CDR1 is MGHRA and CDR2 is YSYEKL. The length of the CDR3 is 15 residues. The CDR3 loop is CASSQGRTRQDTQYF.

The chain uses TRBV7-9 and TRBJ1-2; the TCRdb call, TRBD1, lacks DNA for checking. The CDR3 spans 17 residues. In germline, CDR1 is SEHNR, CDR2 FQNEAQ (reference sequence). Here the CDR3 reads CASSSPFMGGVDYGYTF.

The rearrangement uses TRBV20-1 and TRBJ1-3. Germline CDR1 DFQATT, CDR2 SNEGSKA (reference sequence). The CDR3 is 12 residues long. CDR3 region: CSALDGGNTIYF.

The CDR3 sequence is CASGLEGQGRLGTNEKLFF. The chain joins TRBV12-5 to TRBJ1-4; lacking DNA, the TRBD1 call made by TCRdb goes unchecked. The CDR3 consists of 19 residues. From germline, CDR1 is LGHNT and CDR2 FRNRAP.

The chain recombines TRBV4-2 with TRBJ2-2; the D call from TCRdb, TRBD2, cannot be confirmed without DNA. This CDR3 contains 19 residues. In germline, CDR1 is LGHNA, CDR2 YNFKEQ. The CDR3 loop reads CASNPPFGLAGLNTGELFF.

The J gene is TRBJ2-7, the V gene TRBV27; the D call of TRBD2 rests on TCRdb alone, since no DNA is present to check it. Germline loops: CDR1 MNHEY, CDR2 SMNVEV (reference sequence). This CDR3 region has 12 residues. Here the CDR3 reads CASRKLDYEQYF.

The chain combines TRBV7-9 with TRBJ2-7. The V gene's germline CDR1 is SEHNR and CDR2 FQNEAQ (reference sequence). CDR3 size: 14 residues. The CDR3 protein is CASSLSGDSYEQYF. The full variable domain, its missing parts supplied by reference TRBV7-9 and TRBJ2-7, is DTGVSQNPRHKITKRGQNVTFRCDPISEHNRLYWYRQTLGQGPEFLTYFQNEAQLEKSRLLSDRFSAERPKGSFSTLEIQRTEQGDSAMYLCASSLSGDSYEQYFGPGTRLTVT.

The chain joins TRBV27 to TRBJ1-2; the D call of TRBD1 rests on TCRdb alone, since no DNA is present to check it. Germline CDR1 and CDR2: MNHEY and SMNVEV (reference sequence). The CDR3 length is 13 residues. CDR3: CASRVTGVGGYTF.

This CDR3 is CASSPRTGLVTYEQYF. The rearrangement links TRBV27 to TRBJ2-7; TCRdb lists TRBD2, though no DNA is available to test this call. CDR1 is MNHEY and CDR2 is SMNVEV in the germline V gene (reference sequence). This CDR3 comprises 16 residues.

V and J are TRBV4-1 and TRBJ1-6. The CDR3 consists of 13 residues. The germline CDR1 and CDR2 sequences are MGHRA and YSYEKL. The CDR3 here is CASSQEGNLDFHF.

The chain links TRBV4-1 to TRBJ2-3; TCRdb picks TRBD1, but there is no DNA to check that call. Germline V gives CDR1 MGHRA, CDR2 YSYEKL. The CDR3 has 16 residues. The CDR3 reads CASSQEVDRYTDTQYF.

The chain carries TRBV2 and TRBJ2-5; TCRdb's D call of TRBD1 is untestable without DNA. Looked up from germline, CDR1 is SNHLY and CDR2 is FYNNEI. The CDR3 contains 12 residues. The CDR3 reads CATRRRKETQYF. Using reference TRBV2 and TRBJ2-5 for the parts outside the CDR3, the full variable domain is EPEVTQTPSHQVTQMGQEVILRCVPISNHLYFYWYRQILGQKVEFLVSFYNNEISEKSEIFDDQFSVERPDGSNFTLKIRSTKLEDSAMYFCATRRRKETQYFGPGTRLLVL.

V gene TRBV5-4 combines with J gene TRBJ2-1; as DNA is missing, the TRBD1 call by TCRdb cannot be tested. The CDR3 sequence is 19 residues long. Germline CDR1 and CDR2: SGHNT and YYREEE (reference sequence). CDR3 protein: CASSLSQGVVGSSYNEQFF.

The rearrangement uses TRBV15 and TRBJ2-5; TCRdb outputs TRBD2, but without DNA this stays unchecked. This CDR3 region has 15 residues. The V gene's germline CDR1 is LNHNV and CDR2 YYDKDF (reference sequence). CDR3 residues: CATSSLAGVMETQYF.